This TCR beta chain was retrieved from a study of blood T cell repertoires in COVID-19. Across the whole study: There were acute and convalescent COVID-19 samples, and they came from the United States, Italy and Spain. PBMCs, B-cell-depleted T cells, or T cells provided the cDNA or gDNA that made up the material.

Individuals drawn from approximately 26 US areas were roughly 18 to 100 years old. Cohorts were determined from participant-reported clinical history. The table lists this clone with a count of one. Profiling relied on immunoSEQ multiplex PCR, and the TCRdb table lists in-frame clones only, not all of them. The table includes about 140,000 clones, about 83% detected once. In germline, CDR1 is MNHEY, CDR2 SMNVEV (reference sequence). Unmatched junction bases numbered 8, after V lost 4 bases and J lost 6 bases. There are 14 residues in the CDR3. Sequencing was done on a sample of PBMCs or T cells enriched from blood (not recorded which). V usage is TRBV27 and J usage is TRBJ1-2; 7 bases match TRBD1. The receptor comes from a woman aged 45 to 65 with acute COVID-19. CDR3 nucleotides: TGTGCCAGCAGTTCCTCGACAGGGTTTCATGGCTACACCTTC. Translating it yields CASSSSTGFHGYTF.